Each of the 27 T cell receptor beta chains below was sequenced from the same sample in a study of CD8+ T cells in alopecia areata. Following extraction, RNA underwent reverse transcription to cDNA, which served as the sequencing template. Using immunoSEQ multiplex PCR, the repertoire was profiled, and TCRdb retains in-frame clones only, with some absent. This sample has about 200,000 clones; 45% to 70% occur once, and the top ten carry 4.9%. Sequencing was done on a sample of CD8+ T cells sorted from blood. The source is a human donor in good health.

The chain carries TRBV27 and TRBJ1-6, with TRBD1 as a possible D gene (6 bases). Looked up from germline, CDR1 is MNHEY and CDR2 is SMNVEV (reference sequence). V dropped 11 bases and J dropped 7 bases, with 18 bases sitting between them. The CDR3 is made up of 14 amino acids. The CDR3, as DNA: TGTGCCCCCCGACCCGAGAGGGGGAATTCACCCCTCCACTTT. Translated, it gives CAPRPERGNSPLHF.

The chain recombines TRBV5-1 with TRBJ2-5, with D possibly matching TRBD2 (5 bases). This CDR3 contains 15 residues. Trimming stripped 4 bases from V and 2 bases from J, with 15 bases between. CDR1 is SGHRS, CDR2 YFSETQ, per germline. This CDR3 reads CASSGYSGKQETQYF. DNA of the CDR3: TGCGCCAGCAGCGGATATTCGGGGAAGCAAGAGACCCAGTACTTC.

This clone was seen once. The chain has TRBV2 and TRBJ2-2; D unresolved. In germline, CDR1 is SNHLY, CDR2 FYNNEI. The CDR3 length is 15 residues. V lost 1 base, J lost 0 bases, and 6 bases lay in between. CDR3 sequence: CASSEGTSNTGELFF. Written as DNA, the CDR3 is TGTGCCAGCAGTGAAGGAACCTCGAACACCGGGGAGCTGTTTTTT.

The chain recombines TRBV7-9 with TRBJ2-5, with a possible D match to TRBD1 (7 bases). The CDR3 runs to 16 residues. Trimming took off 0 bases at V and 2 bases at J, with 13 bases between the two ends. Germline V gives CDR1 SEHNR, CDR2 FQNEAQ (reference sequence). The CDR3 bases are TGTGCCAGCAGCTTAGCGCTCGGGGGACAGCAAGAGACCCAGTACTTC. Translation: CASSLALGGQQETQYF.

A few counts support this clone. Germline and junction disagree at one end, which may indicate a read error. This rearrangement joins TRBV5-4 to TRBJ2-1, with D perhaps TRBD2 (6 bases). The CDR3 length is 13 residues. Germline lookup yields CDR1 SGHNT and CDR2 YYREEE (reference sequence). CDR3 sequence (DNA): TGTGCCAGCACCTTGGGCGGGGCGGGTGAGCAGTTCTTC. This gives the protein CASTLGGAGEQFF.

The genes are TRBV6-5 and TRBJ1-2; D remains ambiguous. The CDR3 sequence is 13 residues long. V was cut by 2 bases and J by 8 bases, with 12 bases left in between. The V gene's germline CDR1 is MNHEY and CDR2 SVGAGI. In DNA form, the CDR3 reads TGTGCCAGCAGTTACGGTCCGGGAGGGGGCTACACCTTC. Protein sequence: CASSYGPGGGYTF.

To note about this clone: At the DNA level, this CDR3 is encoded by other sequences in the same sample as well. CDR3 region: CASSYGGNQPQHF. The DNA of the CDR3 is TGTGCCAGCAGTTACGGAGGCAATCAGCCCCAGCATTTT. The genes are TRBV27 and TRBJ1-5; no clear D gene. Germline lookup yields CDR1 MNHEY and CDR2 SMNVEV (reference sequence). The V and J ends lost 4 bases and 2 bases respectively, with 6 bases between them. The CDR3 totals 13 residues.

CDR3 loop: CSAIPAGGHGYTF. The CDR3 DNA reads as TGCAGCGCCATCCCGGCAGGGGGGCATGGCTACACCTTC. The chain recombines TRBV29-1 with TRBJ1-2, with TRBD1 identical over 7 bases. CDR3 length: 13 residues. Germline CDR1 reads SQVTM; CDR2 reads ANQGSEA. Trimming removed 7 bases from V and 6 bases from J; junction bases left unmatched: 11.

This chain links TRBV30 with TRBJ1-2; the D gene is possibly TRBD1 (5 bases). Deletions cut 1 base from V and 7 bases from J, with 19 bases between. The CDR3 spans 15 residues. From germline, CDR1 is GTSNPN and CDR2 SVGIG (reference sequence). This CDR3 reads CAWSAGLPPGSGYTF. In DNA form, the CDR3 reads TGTGCCTGGAGTGCAGGGTTACCTCCGGGGAGTGGCTACACCTTC.

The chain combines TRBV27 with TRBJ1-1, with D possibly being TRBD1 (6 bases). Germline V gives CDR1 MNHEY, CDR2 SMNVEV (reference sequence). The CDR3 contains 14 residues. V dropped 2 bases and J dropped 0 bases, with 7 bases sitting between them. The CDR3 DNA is TGTGCCAGCAGTTTAGGGGGCCTGAACACTGAAGCTTTCTTT. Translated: CASSLGGLNTEAFF.

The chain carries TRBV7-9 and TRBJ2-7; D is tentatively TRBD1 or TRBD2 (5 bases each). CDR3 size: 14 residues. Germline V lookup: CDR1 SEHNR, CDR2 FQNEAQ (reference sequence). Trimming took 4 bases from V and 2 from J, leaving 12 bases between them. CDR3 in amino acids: CASSSPGRAYEQYF. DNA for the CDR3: TGTGCCAGCAGCTCCCCGGGACGGGCCTACGAGCAGTACTTC.

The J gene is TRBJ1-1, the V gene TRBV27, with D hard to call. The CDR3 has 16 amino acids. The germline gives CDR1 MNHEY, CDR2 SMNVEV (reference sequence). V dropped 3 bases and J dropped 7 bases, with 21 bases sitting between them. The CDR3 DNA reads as TGTGCCAGCAGTTTTCGGTGTTGTGTCTCAACCGTTGAAGCTTTCTTT. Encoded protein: CASSFRCCVSTVEAFF.

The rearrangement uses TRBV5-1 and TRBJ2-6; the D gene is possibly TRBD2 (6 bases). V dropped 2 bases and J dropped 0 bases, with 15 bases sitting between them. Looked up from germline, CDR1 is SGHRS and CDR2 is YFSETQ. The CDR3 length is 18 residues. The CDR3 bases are TGCGCCAGCAGCTTTGGGCTAGCGTACAACTCTGGGGCCAACGTCCTGACTTTC. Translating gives CASSFGLAYNSGANVLTF. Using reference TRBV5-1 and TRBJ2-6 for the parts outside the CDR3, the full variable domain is KAGVTQTPRYLIKTRGQQVTLSCSPISGHRSVSWYQQTPGQGLQFLFEYFSETQRNKGNFPGRFSGRQFSNSRSEMNVSTLELGDSALYLCASSFGLAYNSGANVLTFGAGSRLTVL.

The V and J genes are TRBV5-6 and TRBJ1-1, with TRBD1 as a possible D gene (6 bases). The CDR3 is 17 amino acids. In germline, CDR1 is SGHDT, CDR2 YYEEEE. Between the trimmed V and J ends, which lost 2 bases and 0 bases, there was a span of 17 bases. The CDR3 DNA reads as TGTGCCAGCAGCTTTGGCACAGGTGGGGGCATGAACACTGAAGCTTTCTTT. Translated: CASSFGTGGGMNTEAFF.

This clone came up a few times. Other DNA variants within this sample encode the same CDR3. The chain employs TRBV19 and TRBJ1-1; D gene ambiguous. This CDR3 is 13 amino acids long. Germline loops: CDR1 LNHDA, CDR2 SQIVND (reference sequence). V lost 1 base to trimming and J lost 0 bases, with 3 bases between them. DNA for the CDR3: TGTGCCAGTAGTATAGGGGTGAACACTGAAGCTTTCTTT. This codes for CASSIGVNTEAFF.

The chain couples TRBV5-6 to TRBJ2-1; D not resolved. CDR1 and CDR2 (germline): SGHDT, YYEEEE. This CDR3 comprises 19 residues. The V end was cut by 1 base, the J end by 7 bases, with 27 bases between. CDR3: CASSLQAPLLNPRRNEQFF. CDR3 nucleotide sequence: TGTGCCAGCAGCTTGCAGGCACCGCTACTCAACCCGAGGCGTAATGAGCAGTTCTTC.

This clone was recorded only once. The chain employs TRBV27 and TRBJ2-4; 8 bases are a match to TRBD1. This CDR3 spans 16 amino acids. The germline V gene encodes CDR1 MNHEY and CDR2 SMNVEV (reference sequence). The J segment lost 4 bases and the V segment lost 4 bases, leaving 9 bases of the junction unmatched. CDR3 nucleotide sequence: TGTGCCAGCAGTTCGGGACAGGCAATCCCGAAAAACATTCAGTACTTC. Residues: CASSSGQAIPKNIQYF.

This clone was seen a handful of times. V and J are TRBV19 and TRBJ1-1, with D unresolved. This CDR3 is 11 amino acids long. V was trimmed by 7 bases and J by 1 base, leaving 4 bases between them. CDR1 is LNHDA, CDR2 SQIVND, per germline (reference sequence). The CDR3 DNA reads TGTGCCAGTACTGAGAACACTGAAGCTTTCTTT. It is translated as CASTENTEAFF.

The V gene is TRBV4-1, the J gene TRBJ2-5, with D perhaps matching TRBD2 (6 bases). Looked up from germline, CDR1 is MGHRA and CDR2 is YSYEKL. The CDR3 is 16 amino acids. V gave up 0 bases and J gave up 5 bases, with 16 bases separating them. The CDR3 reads CASSQESGEWWETQYF. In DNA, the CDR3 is TGCGCCAGCAGCCAAGAGTCGGGGGAATGGTGGGAGACCCAGTACTTC.

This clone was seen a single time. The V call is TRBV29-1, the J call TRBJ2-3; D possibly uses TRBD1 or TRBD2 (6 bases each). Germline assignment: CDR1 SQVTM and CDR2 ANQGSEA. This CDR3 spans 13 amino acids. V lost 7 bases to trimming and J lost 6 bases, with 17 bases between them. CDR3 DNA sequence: TGCAGCGGGTTGGCGGGGCAGGGGGATACGCAGTATTTT. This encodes CSGLAGQGDTQYF.

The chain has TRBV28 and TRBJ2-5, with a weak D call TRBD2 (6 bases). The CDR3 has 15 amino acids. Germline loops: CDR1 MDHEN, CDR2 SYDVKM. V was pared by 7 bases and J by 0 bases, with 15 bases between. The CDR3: CASTSGGEYQETQYF. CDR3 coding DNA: TGTGCCAGCACCTCCGGCGGGGAGTACCAAGAGACCCAGTACTTC.

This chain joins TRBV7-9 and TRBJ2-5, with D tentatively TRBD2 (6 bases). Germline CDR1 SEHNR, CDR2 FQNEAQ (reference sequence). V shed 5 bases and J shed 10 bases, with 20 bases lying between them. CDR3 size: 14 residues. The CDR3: CASSQGMAPRDQYF. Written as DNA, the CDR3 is TGTGCCAGCAGCCAGGGTATGGCCCCGCGGGACCAGTACTTC.

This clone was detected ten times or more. The CDR3 loop reads CASSQILNTEAFF. The DNA for the CDR3 is TGTGCCAGCTCACAAATATTGAACACTGAAGCTTTCTTT. This chain connects TRBV18 to TRBJ1-1; D remains ambiguous. V lost 4 bases, J lost 0 bases, and 6 bases lay in between. CDR3 size: 13 residues. Germline CDR1 and CDR2: KGHSH and LQKENI.

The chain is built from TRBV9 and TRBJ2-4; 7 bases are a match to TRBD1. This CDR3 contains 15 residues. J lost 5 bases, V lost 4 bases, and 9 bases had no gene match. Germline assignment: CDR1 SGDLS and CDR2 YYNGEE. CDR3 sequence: CASSPATGYENIQYF. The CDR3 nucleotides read TGTGCCAGCAGCCCAGCGACAGGGTACGAAAACATTCAGTACTTC.

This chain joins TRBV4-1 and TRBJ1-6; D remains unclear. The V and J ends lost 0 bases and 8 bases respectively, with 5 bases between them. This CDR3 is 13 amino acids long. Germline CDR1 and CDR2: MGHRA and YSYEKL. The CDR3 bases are TGCGCCAGCAGCCAAGAGCGGGATTCACCCCTCCACTTT. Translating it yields CASSQERDSPLHF.

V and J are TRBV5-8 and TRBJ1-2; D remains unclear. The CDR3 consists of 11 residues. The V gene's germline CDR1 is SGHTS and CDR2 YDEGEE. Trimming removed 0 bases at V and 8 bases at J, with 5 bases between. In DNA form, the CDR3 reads TGTGCCAGCAGCTTGGGCGGGGGCTACACCTTC. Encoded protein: CASSLGGGYTF.

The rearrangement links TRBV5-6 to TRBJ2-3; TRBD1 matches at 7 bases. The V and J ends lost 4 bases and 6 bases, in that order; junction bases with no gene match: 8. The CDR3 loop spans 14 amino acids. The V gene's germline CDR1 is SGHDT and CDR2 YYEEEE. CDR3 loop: CASSPQTGSDTQYF. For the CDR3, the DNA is TGTGCCAGCAGCCCCCAGACAGGGTCGGATACGCAGTATTTT.